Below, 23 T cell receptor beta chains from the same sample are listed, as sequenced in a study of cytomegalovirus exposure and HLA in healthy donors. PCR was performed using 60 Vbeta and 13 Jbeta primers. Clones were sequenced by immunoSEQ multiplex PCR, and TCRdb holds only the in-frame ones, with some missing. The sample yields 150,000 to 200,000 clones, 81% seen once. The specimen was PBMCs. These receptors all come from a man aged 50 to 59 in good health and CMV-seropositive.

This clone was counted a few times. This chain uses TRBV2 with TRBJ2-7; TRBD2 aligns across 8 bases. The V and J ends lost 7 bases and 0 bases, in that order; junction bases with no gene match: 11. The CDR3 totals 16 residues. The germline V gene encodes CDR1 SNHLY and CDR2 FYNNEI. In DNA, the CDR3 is TGTGCCAGCATCCCCAAGGGGCTAGCGGGCTCCTACGAGCAGTACTTC. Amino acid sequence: CASIPKGLAGSYEQYF.

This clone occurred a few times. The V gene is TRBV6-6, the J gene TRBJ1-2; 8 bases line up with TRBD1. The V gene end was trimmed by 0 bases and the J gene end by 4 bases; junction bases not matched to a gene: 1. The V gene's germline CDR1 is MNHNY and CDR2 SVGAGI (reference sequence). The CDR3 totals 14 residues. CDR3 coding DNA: TGTGCCAGCAGTTACTCAGGACAGGGCTATGGCTACACCTTC. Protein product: CASSYSGQGYGYTF.

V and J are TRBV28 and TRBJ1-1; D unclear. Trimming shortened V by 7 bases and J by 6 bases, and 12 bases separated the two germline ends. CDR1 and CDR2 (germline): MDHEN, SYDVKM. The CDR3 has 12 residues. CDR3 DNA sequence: TGTGCCAGCACCCTCCCAGAGGCTGAAGCTTTCTTT. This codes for CASTLPEAEAFF.

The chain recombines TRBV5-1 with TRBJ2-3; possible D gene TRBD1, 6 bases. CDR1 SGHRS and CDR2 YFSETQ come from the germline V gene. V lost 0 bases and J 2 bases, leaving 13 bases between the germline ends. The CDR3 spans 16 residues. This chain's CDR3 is CASSLAGGRNTDTQYF. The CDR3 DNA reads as TGCGCCAGCAGCTTGGCTGGGGGCAGAAACACAGATACGCAGTATTTT.

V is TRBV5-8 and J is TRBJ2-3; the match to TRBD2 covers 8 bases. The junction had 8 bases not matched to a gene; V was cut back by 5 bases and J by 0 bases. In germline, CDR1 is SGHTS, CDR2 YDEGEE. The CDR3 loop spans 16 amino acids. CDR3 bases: TGTGCCAGCAGTCCGGGGACTAGAATTAGCACAGATACGCAGTATTTT. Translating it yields CASSPGTRISTDTQYF.

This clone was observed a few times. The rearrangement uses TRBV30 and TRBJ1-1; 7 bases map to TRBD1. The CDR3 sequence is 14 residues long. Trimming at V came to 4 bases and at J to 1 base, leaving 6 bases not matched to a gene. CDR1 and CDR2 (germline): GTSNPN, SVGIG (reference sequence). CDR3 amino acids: CAWKGGQRNTEAFF. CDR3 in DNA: TGTGCCTGGAAAGGGGGACAGAGGAACACTGAAGCTTTCTTT.

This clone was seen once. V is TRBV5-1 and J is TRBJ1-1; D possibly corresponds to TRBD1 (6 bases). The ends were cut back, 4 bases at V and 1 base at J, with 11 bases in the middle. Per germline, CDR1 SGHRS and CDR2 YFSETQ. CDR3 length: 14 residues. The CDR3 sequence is CASSHGTPNTEAFF. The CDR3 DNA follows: TGCGCCAGCAGCCACGGGACACCGAACACTGAAGCTTTCTTT. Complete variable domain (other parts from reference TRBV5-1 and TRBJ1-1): KAGVTQTPRYLIKTRGQQVTLSCSPISGHRSVSWYQQTPGQGLQFLFEYFSETQRNKGNFPGRFSGRQFSNSRSEMNVSTLELGDSALYLCASSHGTPNTEAFFGQGTRLTVV.

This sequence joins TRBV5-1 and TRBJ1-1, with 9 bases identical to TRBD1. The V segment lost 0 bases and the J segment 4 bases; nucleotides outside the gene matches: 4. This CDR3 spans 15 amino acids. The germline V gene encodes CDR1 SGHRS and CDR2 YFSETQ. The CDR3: CASSLDRGPGTEAFF. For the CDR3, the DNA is TGCGCCAGCAGCTTGGACAGGGGGCCAGGCACTGAAGCTTTCTTT.

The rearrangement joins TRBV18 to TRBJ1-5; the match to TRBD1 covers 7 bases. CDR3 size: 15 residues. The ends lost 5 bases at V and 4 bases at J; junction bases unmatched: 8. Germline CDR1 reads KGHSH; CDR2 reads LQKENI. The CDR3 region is CASSRTGGGNQPQHF. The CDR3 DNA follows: TGTGCCAGCTCAAGGACAGGTGGAGGGAATCAGCCCCAGCATTTT.

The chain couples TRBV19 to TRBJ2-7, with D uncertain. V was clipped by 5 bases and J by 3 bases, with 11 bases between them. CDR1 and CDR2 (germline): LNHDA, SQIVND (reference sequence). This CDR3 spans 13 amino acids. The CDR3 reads CASSLAIVYEQYF. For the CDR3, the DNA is TGTGCCAGTAGTCTTGCGATAGTCTACGAGCAGTACTTC. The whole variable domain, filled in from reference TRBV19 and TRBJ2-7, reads DGGITQSPKYLFRKEGQNVTLSCEQNLNHDAMYWYRQDPGQGLRLIYYSQIVNDFQKGDIAEGYSVSREKKESFPLTVTSAQKNPTAFYLCASSLAIVYEQYFGPGTRLTVT.

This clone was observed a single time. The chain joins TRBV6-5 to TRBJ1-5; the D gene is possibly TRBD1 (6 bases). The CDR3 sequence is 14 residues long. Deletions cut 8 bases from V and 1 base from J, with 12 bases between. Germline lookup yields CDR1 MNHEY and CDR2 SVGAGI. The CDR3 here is CASGGAGSNQPQHF. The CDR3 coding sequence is TGTGCCAGCGGGGGGGCAGGAAGCAATCAGCCCCAGCATTTT.

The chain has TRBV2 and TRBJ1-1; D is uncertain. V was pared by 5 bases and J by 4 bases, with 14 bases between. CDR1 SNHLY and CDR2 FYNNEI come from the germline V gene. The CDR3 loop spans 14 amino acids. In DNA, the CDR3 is TGTGCCAGCAGTCCGCGAGGCGCGGGCACTGAAGCTTTCTTT. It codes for CASSPRGAGTEAFF.

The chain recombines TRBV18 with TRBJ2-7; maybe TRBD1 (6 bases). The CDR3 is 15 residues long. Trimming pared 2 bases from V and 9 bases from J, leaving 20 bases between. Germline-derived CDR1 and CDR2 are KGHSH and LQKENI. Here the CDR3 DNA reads TGTGCCAGCTCACCAAGGGCAGGGGTGGCTACGGTGCAGTACTTC. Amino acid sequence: CASSPRAGVATVQYF.

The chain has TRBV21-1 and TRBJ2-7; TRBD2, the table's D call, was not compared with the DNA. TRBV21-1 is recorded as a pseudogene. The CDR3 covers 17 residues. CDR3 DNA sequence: TGTGCCAGCAGCAACGGCGCTAGCGGGAGGGGGGCATACGAGCAGTACTTC. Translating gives CASSNGASGRGAYEQYF.

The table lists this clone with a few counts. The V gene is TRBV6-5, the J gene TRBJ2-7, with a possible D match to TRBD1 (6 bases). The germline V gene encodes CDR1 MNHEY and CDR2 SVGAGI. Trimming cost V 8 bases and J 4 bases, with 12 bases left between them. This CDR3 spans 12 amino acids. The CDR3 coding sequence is TGTGCCAGCCCCGGCAGGGGTTACGAGCAGTACTTC. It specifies CASPGRGYEQYF.

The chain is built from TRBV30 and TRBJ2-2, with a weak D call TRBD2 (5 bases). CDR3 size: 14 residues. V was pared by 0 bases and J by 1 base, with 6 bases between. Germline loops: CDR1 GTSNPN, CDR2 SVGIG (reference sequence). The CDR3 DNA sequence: TGTGCCTGGAGTGTACGGGGGAACACCGGGGAGCTGTTTTTT. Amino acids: CAWSVRGNTGELFF.

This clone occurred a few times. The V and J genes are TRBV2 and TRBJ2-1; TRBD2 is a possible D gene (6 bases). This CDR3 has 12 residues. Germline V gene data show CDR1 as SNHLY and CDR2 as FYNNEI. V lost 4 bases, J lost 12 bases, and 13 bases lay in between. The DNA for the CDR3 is TGTGCCAGCAGTGGAGACGTGGGGGGGCAGTTCTTC. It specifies CASSGDVGGQFF.

The CDR3 protein is CASSLRGGETQYF. CDR3 DNA: TGCGCCAGCAGTCTGCGGGGGGGGGAGACCCAGTACTTC. This chain connects TRBV5-1 to TRBJ2-5, with TRBD2 identical over 9 bases. V was pared by 5 bases and J by 5 bases, with 4 bases of the junction left unmatched. This CDR3 is 13 amino acids long. Looked up from germline, CDR1 is SGHRS and CDR2 is YFSETQ. The full variable domain, with the rest looked up from reference TRBV5-1 and TRBJ2-5, is KAGVTQTPRYLIKTRGQQVTLSCSPISGHRSVSWYQQTPGQGLQFLFEYFSETQRNKGNFPGRFSGRQFSNSRSEMNVSTLELGDSALYLCASSLRGGETQYFGPGTRLLVL.

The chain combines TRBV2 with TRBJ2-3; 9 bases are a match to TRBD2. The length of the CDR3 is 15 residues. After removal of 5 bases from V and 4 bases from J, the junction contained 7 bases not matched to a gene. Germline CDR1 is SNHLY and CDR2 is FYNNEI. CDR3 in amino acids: CASSPLAGASDTQYF. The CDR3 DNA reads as TGTGCCAGCAGTCCCTTAGCGGGGGCCTCAGATACGCAGTATTTT.

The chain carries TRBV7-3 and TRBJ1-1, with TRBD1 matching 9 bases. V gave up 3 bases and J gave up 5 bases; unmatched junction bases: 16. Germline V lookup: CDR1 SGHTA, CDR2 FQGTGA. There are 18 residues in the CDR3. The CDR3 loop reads CASSLVPGQGSFRTEAFF. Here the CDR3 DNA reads TGTGCCAGCAGCTTGGTACCGGGACAGGGCTCTTTTCGAACTGAAGCTTTCTTT.

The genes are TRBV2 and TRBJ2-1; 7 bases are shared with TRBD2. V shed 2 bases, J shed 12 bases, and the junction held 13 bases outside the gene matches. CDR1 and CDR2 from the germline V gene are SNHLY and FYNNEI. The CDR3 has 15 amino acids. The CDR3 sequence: CASSEISGNPQWQFF. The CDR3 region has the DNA TGTGCCAGCAGTGAAATAAGCGGGAACCCCCAATGGCAGTTCTTC.

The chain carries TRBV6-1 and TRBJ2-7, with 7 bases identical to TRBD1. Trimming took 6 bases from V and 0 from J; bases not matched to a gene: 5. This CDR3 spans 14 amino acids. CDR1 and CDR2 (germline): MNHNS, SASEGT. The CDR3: CASSPDRSSYEQYF. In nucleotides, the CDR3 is TGTGCCAGCAGCCCGGACAGGAGCTCCTACGAGCAGTACTTC.

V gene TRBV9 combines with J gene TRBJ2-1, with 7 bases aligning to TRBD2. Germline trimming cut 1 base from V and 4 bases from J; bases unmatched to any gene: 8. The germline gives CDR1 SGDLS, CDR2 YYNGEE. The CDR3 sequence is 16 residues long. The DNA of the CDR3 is TGTGCCAGCAGCGTACAGTTTAGCGGGTATTACAATGAGCAGTTCTTC. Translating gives CASSVQFSGYYNEQFF.